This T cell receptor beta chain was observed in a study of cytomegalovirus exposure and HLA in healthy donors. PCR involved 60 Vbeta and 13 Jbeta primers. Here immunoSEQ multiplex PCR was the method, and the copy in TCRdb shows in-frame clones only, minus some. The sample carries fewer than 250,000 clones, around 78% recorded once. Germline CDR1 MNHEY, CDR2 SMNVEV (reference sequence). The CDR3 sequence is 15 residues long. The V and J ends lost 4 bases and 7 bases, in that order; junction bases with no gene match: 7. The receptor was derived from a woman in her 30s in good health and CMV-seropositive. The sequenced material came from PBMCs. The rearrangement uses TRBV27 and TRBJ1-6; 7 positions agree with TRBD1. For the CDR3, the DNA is TGTGCCAGCAGTTCCTCGACAGGGCAAAATTCACCCCTCCACTTT. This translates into CASSSSTGQNSPLHF.